A single sample gave rise to the 20 T cell receptor beta chains below, sequenced in a study of blood T cell repertoires in COVID-19. TCRdb's table, derived via immunoSEQ multiplex PCR, lists solely in-frame clones and lacks some. The data contain fewer than 300,000 clones, more than 75% of them singletons. The sample taken for sequencing was peripheral blood. The source of these receptors is a woman in her thirties or forties who had recovered from COVID-19.

The rearrangement uses TRBV19 and TRBJ1-2; D unresolved. The V gene's germline CDR1 is LNHDA and CDR2 SQIVND (reference sequence). Between the trimmed V and J ends, which lost 7 bases and 2 bases, there was a span of 14 bases. This CDR3 has 14 amino acids. CDR3: CASIPGGRNYGYTF. DNA of the CDR3: TGTGCCAGTATCCCGGGAGGGCGGAACTATGGCTACACCTTC.

The chain joins TRBV18 to TRBJ1-3, with 8 bases lining up with TRBD1. There are 15 residues in the CDR3. Trimming removed 3 bases from V and 3 bases from J; junction bases left unmatched: 4. Looked up from germline, CDR1 is KGHSH and CDR2 is LQKENI. The CDR3 spells CASSPSDRGGNTIYF. CDR3 DNA: TGTGCCAGCTCACCGTCCGACAGGGGTGGAAACACCATATATTTT.

The chain has TRBV11-3 and TRBJ1-2, with TRBD1 identical over 9 bases. CDR3 length: 13 amino acids. Germline trimming cut 3 bases from V and 4 bases from J; bases unmatched to any gene: 0. Germline assignment: CDR1 SGHNT and CDR2 YENEEA. The CDR3 DNA is TGTGCCAGCAGCTTGGGACAGGGCTATGGCTACACCTTC. Translation: CASSLGQGYGYTF.

The chain has TRBV4-2 and TRBJ2-1, with 7 nucleotides matching TRBD2. The V gene's germline CDR1 is LGHNA and CDR2 YNFKEQ. Trimming removed 3 bases from V and 7 bases from J; junction bases left unmatched: 3. There are 13 residues in the CDR3. The CDR3 spells CASSHAGGNEQFF. The CDR3 DNA follows: TGTGCCAGCAGCCACGCCGGGGGGAATGAGCAGTTCTTC.

The rearrangement joins TRBV5-8 to TRBJ1-6; 8 bases map to TRBD1. The CDR3 has 16 amino acids. Germline values: CDR1 SGHTS, CDR2 YDEGEE. Trimming removed 0 bases from V and 1 base from J; junction bases left unmatched: 0. The CDR3 protein is CASSLGDRSYNSPLHF. The CDR3, as DNA: TGTGCCAGCAGCTTGGGGGACAGGTCCTATAATTCACCCCTCCACTTT.

V gene TRBV27 combines with J gene TRBJ1-2, with D maybe TRBD1 (5 bases). Trimming cost V 7 bases and J 7 bases, with 31 bases left between them. The CDR3 runs to 18 residues. Germline CDR1 is MNHEY and CDR2 is SMNVEV (reference sequence). The CDR3 sequence is CASNPHRGDRDPRPGYTF. The CDR3 DNA is TGTGCCAGCAACCCCCACCGGGGGGACCGGGACCCGCGGCCTGGCTACACCTTC.

The CDR3 region has the DNA TGTGCCGCCGAACCCCCCCCGGGAGGGGGAGAGACCCAGTACTTC. The encoded protein is CAAEPPPGGGETQYF. The J gene is TRBJ2-5, the V gene TRBV5-4; TRBD2 aligns across 8 bases. The CDR3 consists of 15 residues. Germline-derived CDR1 and CDR2 are SGHNT and YYREEE (reference sequence). Trimming cost V 10 bases and J 4 bases; bases outside gene matches: 15. The whole variable domain, filled in from reference TRBV5-4 and TRBJ2-5, reads ETGVTQSPTHLIKTRGQQVTLRCSSQSGHNTVSWYQQALGQGPQFIFQYYREEENGRGNFPPRFSGLQFPNYSSELNVNALELDDSALYLCAAEPPPGGGETQYFGPGTRLLVL.

The chain links TRBV5-5 to TRBJ1-2; no firm D call. V shed 4 bases and J shed 0 bases, with 13 bases lying between them. The germline V gene encodes CDR1 SGHKS and CDR2 YYEKEE (reference sequence). This CDR3 contains 15 residues. CDR3 region: CASSPAGPANYGYTF. CDR3 bases: TGTGCCAGCAGCCCGGCGGGCCCCGCTAACTATGGCTACACCTTC.

V usage is TRBV27 and J usage is TRBJ2-5; 8 positions match TRBD2. V trimming: 10 bases; J trimming: 4 bases; junction bases outside the gene matches: 14. The CDR3 totals 15 residues. Germline CDR1 and CDR2: MNHEY and SMNVEV (reference sequence). CDR3 sequence reads: CATRYYGGRLETQYF. In nucleotides, the CDR3 is TGTGCCACAAGATACTATGGCGGGAGGTTAGAGACCCAGTACTTC.

This clone showed up just once. This chain uses TRBV4-2 with TRBJ2-1, with 12 positions matching TRBD2. V was clipped by 1 base and J by 6 bases; unmatched bases: 7. This CDR3 is 17 amino acids long. Germline CDR1 reads LGHNA; CDR2 reads YNFKEQ. This CDR3 reads CASSQASGTSGSNEQFF. The CDR3 DNA follows: TGTGCCAGCAGCCAAGCCTCCGGGACTAGCGGGTCCAATGAGCAGTTCTTC.

This chain connects TRBV29-1 to TRBJ2-3, with TRBD2 matching 10 bases. Germline values: CDR1 SQVTM, CDR2 ANQGSEA. Trimming removed 2 bases from V and 6 bases from J; junction bases left unmatched: 8. This CDR3 is built from 15 residues. The chain's CDR3 is CSVEPGSGRVDTQYF. In nucleotides, the CDR3 is TGCAGCGTTGAACCAGGCAGCGGGAGGGTGGATACGCAGTATTTT.

The chain couples TRBV5-5 to TRBJ1-2; D is undetermined. The CDR3 is 15 residues long. V lost 4 bases and J 7 bases, leaving 20 bases between the germline ends. CDR1 SGHKS and CDR2 YYEKEE come from the germline V gene (reference sequence). CDR3 DNA: TGTGCCAGCAGCCCTGCCCCTGACATCCCTGGTGGCTACACCTTC. It translates to CASSPAPDIPGGYTF.

The chain employs TRBV27 and TRBJ1-1; 9 positions agree with TRBD1. V lost 5 bases to trimming and J lost 1 base; unmatched junction nucleotides: 5. In germline, CDR1 is MNHEY, CDR2 SMNVEV (reference sequence). The CDR3 covers 15 residues. CDR3 protein: CASSPSTGGNTEAFF. The CDR3 DNA reads as TGTGCCAGCAGTCCGTCGACAGGGGGGAACACTGAAGCTTTCTTT.

J is TRBJ1-6 and V is TRBV4-3; D gene ambiguous. CDR1 is LGHNA and CDR2 is YSLEER in the germline V gene. The CDR3 covers 12 residues. Trimming left V 3 bases short and J 7 bases short, with 4 bases between. The CDR3 loop reads CASSQRNSPLHF. CDR3 nucleotide sequence: TGCGCCAGCAGCCAGCGCAATTCACCCCTCCACTTT.

The V and J genes are TRBV30 and TRBJ1-6; D is ambiguous. This CDR3 spans 15 amino acids. Germline CDR1 GTSNPN, CDR2 SVGIG (reference sequence). The V end was cut by 7 bases, the J end by 0 bases, with 13 bases between. For the CDR3, the DNA is TGTGCCTCACGCCTGCTGAGCTCCTATAATTCACCCCTCCACTTT. Residues: CASRLLSSYNSPLHF. The full variable domain, completed using reference TRBV30 and TRBJ1-6, is SQTIHQWPATLVQPVGSPLSLECTVEGTSNPNLYWYRQAAGRGLQLLFYSVGIGQISSEVPQNLSASRPQDRQFILSSKKLLLSDSGFYLCASRLLSSYNSPLHFGNGTRLTVT.

The V and J genes are TRBV6-5 and TRBJ2-5, with TRBD1 matching 7 bases. CDR1 is MNHEY and CDR2 is SVGAGI in the germline V gene. CDR3 size: 13 residues. Trimming at V came to 7 bases and at J to 4 bases, leaving 6 bases not matched to a gene. The CDR3: CASMRAGGETQYF. DNA of the CDR3: TGTGCCAGCATGCGGGCAGGGGGAGAGACCCAGTACTTC.

This clone was seen only once. The chain has TRBV28 and TRBJ2-1; TRBD2 agrees at 10 bases. J gave up 5 bases and V 6 bases, and 7 bases lay outside the gene matches. CDR3 length equals 15 residues. Germline values: CDR1 MDHEN, CDR2 SYDVKM. DNA for the CDR3: TGTGCCAGCAGGGACCCTAGCGGGGGACACAATGAGCAGTTCTTC. This gives the protein CASRDPSGGHNEQFF.

The genes are TRBV5-1 and TRBJ2-3; possibly TRBD1 for D (6 bases). V lost 3 bases and J 0 bases, leaving 14 bases between the germline ends. Germline assignment: CDR1 SGHRS and CDR2 YFSETQ. The CDR3 contains 16 residues. CDR3 sequence (DNA): TGCGCCAGCAGCTCGACGGGGACACCCAGCACAGATACGCAGTATTTT. Translating it yields CASSSTGTPSTDTQYF.

Only one count was recorded for this clone. The rearrangement links TRBV9 to TRBJ1-6, with D maybe TRBD1 (6 bases). Trimming shortened V by 2 bases and J by 8 bases, and 17 bases separated the two germline ends. The CDR3 has 16 amino acids. CDR1 is SGDLS and CDR2 is YYNGEE in the germline V gene. CDR3 in DNA: TGTGCCAGCAGCGTCGGGGGGGAACAGGGAGATTCACCCCTCCACTTT. This encodes CASSVGGEQGDSPLHF.

This chain joins TRBV28 and TRBJ1-5; TRBD1 aligns across 7 bases. The V and J ends lost 6 bases and 6 bases, in that order; junction bases with no gene match: 5. Germline V gene lookup returns CDR1 MDHEN and CDR2 SYDVKM. The CDR3 runs to 13 residues. This CDR3 reads CASSNRGRQPQHF. The CDR3 nucleotides read TGTGCCAGCAGCAACAGGGGACGTCAGCCCCAGCATTTT.